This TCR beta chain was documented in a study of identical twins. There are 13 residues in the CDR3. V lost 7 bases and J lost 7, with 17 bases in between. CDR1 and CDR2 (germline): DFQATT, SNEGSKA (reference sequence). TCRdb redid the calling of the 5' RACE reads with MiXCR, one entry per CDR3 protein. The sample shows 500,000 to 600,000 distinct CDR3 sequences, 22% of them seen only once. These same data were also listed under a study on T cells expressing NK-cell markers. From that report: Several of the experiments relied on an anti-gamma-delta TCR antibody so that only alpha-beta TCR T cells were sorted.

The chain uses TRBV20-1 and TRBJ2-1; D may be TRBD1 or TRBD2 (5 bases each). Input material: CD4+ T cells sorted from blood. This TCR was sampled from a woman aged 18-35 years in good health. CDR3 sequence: CSVDVSGTNEQFF. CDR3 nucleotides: TGCAGTGTAGATGTCTCGGGGACGAATGAGCAGTTCTTC.